One sample yielded the 6 T cell receptor beta chains listed below, sequenced in a study of shared clonotypes between healthy human individuals (TCRdb year 2020). The library came from the immunoSEQ multiplex PCR assay. Here the immuneACCESS table is served through TCRdb, limited to in-frame sequences with V and J called. Missing clones are a known gap in these copies; in checked studies unresolved V genes cover under half, and the rest lacks a known reason. The sample table shows roughly 1 million clones, and approximately 78% are seen once. The top ten clonotypes cover about 0.52% of the sample. The sequenced material came from memory CD4+ T cells from PBMCs. The cell subset or site label for this specimen denotes: CD45RA-negative fraction. These receptors were obtained from a man aged 18 to 35 in good health. Some clones in this sample may be carry-over from other donors' samples.

This clone was detected many times. The gene calls are TRBV29-1 and TRBJ2-5; D is ambiguous. The CDR3 spans 12 residues. The germline V gene has CDR1 SQVTM and CDR2 ANQGSEA. The germline V and J ends were trimmed by 3 bases and 2 bases, with 7 bases remaining between them. The CDR3 DNA reads TGCAGCGTTGATGAGAGACAAGAGACCCAGTACTTC. Its protein is CSVDERQETQYF.

This clone was recorded a few times. The chain recombines TRBV7-2 with TRBJ2-7, with unresolved D. Germline V CDR1 and CDR2: SGHTA, FQGNSA. V dropped 6 bases and J dropped 2 bases, with 5 bases sitting between them. This CDR3 has 11 residues. In nucleotides, the CDR3 is TGTGCCAGCAGTAACGCCTACGAGCAGTACTTC. Protein sequence: CASSNAYEQYF.

This chain connects TRBV4-1 to TRBJ2-2; D is perhaps TRBD1 or TRBD2 (5 bases each). The length of the CDR3 is 14 residues. Germline CDR1 MGHRA, CDR2 YSYEKL. Trimming took off 4 bases at V and 5 bases at J, with 11 bases between the two ends. In nucleotides, the CDR3 is TGCGCCAGCAGCCGAGGGGCCGATACCGGGGAGCTGTTTTTT. This encodes CASSRGADTGELFF.

CDR3 bases: TGTGCCAGCAGCGTAGCAGTAGCGGGAGGCTTGAGCTCCTACAATGAGCAGTTCTTC. It codes for CASSVAVAGGLSSYNEQFF. The V gene is TRBV9, the J gene TRBJ2-1, with 10 bases that match TRBD2. Germline trimming cut 0 bases from V and 0 bases from J; bases unmatched to any gene: 9. The length of the CDR3 is 19 residues. Germline CDR1 SGDLS, CDR2 YYNGEE.

This sequence joins TRBV28 and TRBJ2-3, with TRBD2 matching over 11 bases. This CDR3 is 17 amino acids long. CDR1 and CDR2 from the germline V gene are MDHEN and SYDVKM. The V and J ends lost 4 bases and 2 bases, in that order; junction bases with no gene match: 8. The CDR3 nucleotides are TGTGCCAGCAGTTCGCCGGGACTAGCGGACTCCACAGATACGCAGTATTTT. Translated: CASSSPGLADSTDTQYF.

The chain combines TRBV4-1 with TRBJ2-5, with a weak D call TRBD1 (6 bases). Germline CDR1 and CDR2: MGHRA and YSYEKL. The CDR3 runs to 15 residues. V lost 0 bases and J lost 5, with 13 bases in between. Written as DNA, the CDR3 is TGCGCCAGCAGCCAAGATCCCAGGGGCACGGAGACCCAGTACTTC. Its translation is CASSQDPRGTETQYF.